This entry is about one T cell receptor (beta chain). This entry is derived from a study of blood T cell repertoires in COVID-19. At the level of the study: In each case, the material was cDNA or gDNA derived from T cells, B-cell-depleted T cells, or PBMCs.

V shed 5 bases and J 6 bases; nucleotides not matched to a gene: 3. The CDR3 is 13 residues long. Per the germline V gene, CDR1 is ENHRY and CDR2 is SYGVKD. TCRdb's copy holds only in-frame clones and misses some; the assay was immunoSEQ multiplex PCR. The data hold approximately 130,000 clones, with about 77% observed a single time. The sequence was obtained from a man at least 80 years old with acute or convalescent COVID-19. Sequencing was carried out using peripheral blood. This chain links TRBV10-3 with TRBJ1-2; 10 bases agree with TRBD1. CDR3 region: CAISSGTGDGYTF. The CDR3 nucleotides are TGTGCCATCAGTTCCGGGACAGGGGATGGCTACACCTTC.